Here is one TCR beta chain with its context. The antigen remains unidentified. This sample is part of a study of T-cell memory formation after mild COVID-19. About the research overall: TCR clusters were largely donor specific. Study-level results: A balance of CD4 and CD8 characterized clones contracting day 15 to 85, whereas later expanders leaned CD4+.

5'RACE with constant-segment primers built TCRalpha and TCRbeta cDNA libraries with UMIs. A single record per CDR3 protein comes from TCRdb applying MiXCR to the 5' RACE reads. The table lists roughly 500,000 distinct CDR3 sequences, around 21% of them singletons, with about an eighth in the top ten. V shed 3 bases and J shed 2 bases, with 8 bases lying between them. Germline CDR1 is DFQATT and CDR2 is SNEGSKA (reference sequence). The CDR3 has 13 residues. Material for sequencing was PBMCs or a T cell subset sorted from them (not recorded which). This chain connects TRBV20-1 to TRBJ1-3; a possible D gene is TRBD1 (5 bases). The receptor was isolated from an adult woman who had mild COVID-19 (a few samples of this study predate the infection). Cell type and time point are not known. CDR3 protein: CSASGTAGNTIYF. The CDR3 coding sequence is TGCAGTGCTAGCGGGACTGCTGGAAACACCATATATTTT.